These 13 T cell receptor beta chains share one sample of origin, sequenced in a study of blood T cell repertoires in COVID-19. Generated by immunoSEQ multiplex PCR, the TCRdb table keeps only in-frame clones and is missing some. The sample has about 39,000 clones, more than 65% seen once. Specimen: peripheral blood. The receptor set was obtained from a man older than 75 with acute or convalescent COVID-19.

The J gene is TRBJ2-3, the V gene TRBV7-9; 7 bases are shared with TRBD1. CDR1 is SEHNR and CDR2 is FQNEAQ in the germline V gene (reference sequence). V shed 0 bases and J 1 base; nucleotides not matched to a gene: 4. The CDR3 is 16 amino acids. Written as DNA, the CDR3 is TGTGCCAGCAGCTTAGCACAGGGGCCTCGCACAGATACGCAGTATTTT. This codes for CASSLAQGPRTDTQYF.

This clone was observed a handful of times. This chain connects TRBV5-1 to TRBJ2-1; 13 bases agree with TRBD2. CDR1 and CDR2 from the germline V gene are SGHRS and YFSETQ. With V trimmed by 3 bases and J by 9 bases, 6 bases remained unmatched. The CDR3 contains 15 residues. The CDR3 coding sequence is TGCGCCAGCAGCTCCCGGACTAGCGGGAGTATTGAGCAGTTCTTC. Its translation: CASSSRTSGSIEQFF.

The chain carries TRBV10-3 and TRBJ2-1; 9 bases map to TRBD1. V lost 0 bases, J lost 7 bases, and 7 bases stayed unmatched. There are 16 residues in the CDR3. Germline V gives CDR1 ENHRY, CDR2 SYGVKD. The CDR3 bases are TGTGCCATCAGTGAGTCAGGGACAGGGACACTAAATGAGCAGTTCTTC. Amino acid sequence: CAISESGTGTLNEQFF.

Only a few counts were recorded for this clone. The rearrangement links TRBV28 to TRBJ1-4, with 9 bases matching TRBD1. With V trimmed by 6 bases and J by 6 bases, 8 bases remained unmatched. The CDR3 contains 15 residues. From germline, CDR1 is MDHEN and CDR2 SYDVKM. Here the CDR3 reads CASSQPTGGDEKLFF. Here the CDR3 DNA reads TGTGCCAGCAGCCAGCCCACAGGGGGCGATGAAAAACTGTTTTTT.

This clone was counted between two and nine times. The chain recombines TRBV6-5 with TRBJ1-4; no clear D. The germline CDR1 and CDR2 sequences are MNHEY and SVGAGI. This CDR3 has 11 amino acids. Trimming pared 6 bases from V and 8 bases from J, leaving 7 bases between. The CDR3 protein is CASRAREKLFF. The CDR3 bases are TGTGCCAGCAGGGCGAGGGAAAAACTGTTTTTT.

The gene calls are TRBV30 and TRBJ2-1; maybe TRBD2 (5 bases). CDR1 is GTSNPN and CDR2 is SVGIG in the germline V gene (reference sequence). The CDR3 is 14 amino acids. Trimming took off 1 base at V and 4 bases at J, with 11 bases between the two ends. The CDR3 DNA is TGTGCCTGGAGTGCGTTAGCGCTGTACAATGAGCAGTTCTTC. Encoded protein: CAWSALALYNEQFF.

The genes are TRBV14 and TRBJ1-1; D is ambiguous. The length of the CDR3 is 15 residues. Trimming pared 1 base from V and 0 bases from J, leaving 9 bases between. CDR1 is SGHDN, CDR2 FVKESK, per germline. CDR3 region: CASSQVTVLNTEAFF. CDR3 bases: TGTGCCAGCAGCCAAGTAACGGTGCTGAACACTGAAGCTTTCTTT.

The chain is built from TRBV5-1 and TRBJ1-3; no clear D gene. The CDR3 extends over 15 amino acids. Germline CDR1 and CDR2: SGHRS and YFSETQ. Trimming left V 4 bases short and J 4 bases short, with 15 bases between. In DNA, the CDR3 is TGCGCCAGCAGCCCCGGAGCGGTTGGGGGAAACACCATATATTTT. Translated, it gives CASSPGAVGGNTIYF.

The gene calls are TRBV18 and TRBJ1-1; D not resolved. Trimming removed 4 bases at V and 3 bases at J, with 9 bases between. Germline CDR1 KGHSH, CDR2 LQKENI. The CDR3 loop spans 13 amino acids. For the CDR3, the DNA is TGTGCCAGCTCACTATACGAGGACACTGAAGCTTTCTTT. This sequence encodes CASSLYEDTEAFF.

This CDR3 reads CASSVYYGGDTQYF. For the CDR3, the DNA is TGTGCCAGCAGCGTATATTACGGGGGAGATACGCAGTATTTT. The V gene is TRBV9, the J gene TRBJ2-3; a weak D match, TRBD2 (6 bases). CDR1 is SGDLS and CDR2 is YYNGEE in the germline V gene. V lost 1 base and J 5 bases, leaving 11 bases between the germline ends. The CDR3 is made up of 14 amino acids.

This clone came up a few times. V is TRBV10-3 and J is TRBJ1-2; TRBD1 agrees at 8 bases. V shed 6 bases, J shed 5 bases, and the junction held 5 bases outside the gene matches. CDR3 length: 13 amino acids. Germline V gene lookup returns CDR1 ENHRY and CDR2 SYGVKD. The CDR3 DNA follows: TGTGCCATCAGCACGACAGGGGTTTATGGCTACACCTTC. Translated: CAISTTGVYGYTF.

The chain joins TRBV9 to TRBJ1-3, with D perhaps TRBD1 (6 bases). Germline CDR1 is SGDLS and CDR2 is YYNGEE. The V end lost 3 bases, the J end lost 0 bases, and 13 bases lay between the germline ends. The CDR3 has 16 residues. CDR3 region: CASSGSRGYSGNTIYF. CDR3 nucleotide sequence: TGTGCCAGCAGCGGATCCAGGGGTTACTCTGGAAACACCATATATTTT.

The gene calls are TRBV5-1 and TRBJ2-3, with 10 bases identical to TRBD1. CDR3 length: 15 residues. Trimming at V came to 5 bases and at J to 2 bases, leaving 5 bases not matched to a gene. Looked up from germline, CDR1 is SGHRS and CDR2 is YFSETQ. In nucleotides, the CDR3 is TGCGCCAGCAGGACCGGGACAGGGGTCACAGATACGCAGTATTTT. This translates into CASRTGTGVTDTQYF.